In this sample, the clone carrying this T cell receptor (beta chain) turned up a few times. Its antigen is unknown. Clones were sequenced by immunoSEQ multiplex PCR, and TCRdb holds only the in-frame ones, with some missing. The data show 130,000 to 150,000 clones, roughly 90% seen once. This sample is part of a study of T cell responses to AZD1222 COVID-19 vaccine. The wider study: Pooling of second doses given at about 4 or about 12 weeks was done. Study-wide results and caveats: Spike-specific TCR breadth and depth both grew after two AZD1222 doses. Females outnumbered males among donors, who were mostly white British; clonal diversity was possibly underestimated. The repertoires were collected only after the peak T cell response.

J lost 4 bases, V lost 0 bases, and 10 bases had no gene match. Germline lookup yields CDR1 LNHDA and CDR2 SQIVND (reference sequence). This CDR3 has 18 residues. The chain is built from TRBV19 and TRBJ2-5, with 11 bases lining up with TRBD2. Material: peripheral blood, obtained on day 0 of AZD1222 vaccination. This sequence was found in an adult in good health. The CDR3 DNA sequence: TGTGCCAGTAGTATAGAGGGGTTAGCGGGAGGGCCCGGAGAGACCCAGTACTTC. Translation: CASSIEGLAGGPGETQYF.